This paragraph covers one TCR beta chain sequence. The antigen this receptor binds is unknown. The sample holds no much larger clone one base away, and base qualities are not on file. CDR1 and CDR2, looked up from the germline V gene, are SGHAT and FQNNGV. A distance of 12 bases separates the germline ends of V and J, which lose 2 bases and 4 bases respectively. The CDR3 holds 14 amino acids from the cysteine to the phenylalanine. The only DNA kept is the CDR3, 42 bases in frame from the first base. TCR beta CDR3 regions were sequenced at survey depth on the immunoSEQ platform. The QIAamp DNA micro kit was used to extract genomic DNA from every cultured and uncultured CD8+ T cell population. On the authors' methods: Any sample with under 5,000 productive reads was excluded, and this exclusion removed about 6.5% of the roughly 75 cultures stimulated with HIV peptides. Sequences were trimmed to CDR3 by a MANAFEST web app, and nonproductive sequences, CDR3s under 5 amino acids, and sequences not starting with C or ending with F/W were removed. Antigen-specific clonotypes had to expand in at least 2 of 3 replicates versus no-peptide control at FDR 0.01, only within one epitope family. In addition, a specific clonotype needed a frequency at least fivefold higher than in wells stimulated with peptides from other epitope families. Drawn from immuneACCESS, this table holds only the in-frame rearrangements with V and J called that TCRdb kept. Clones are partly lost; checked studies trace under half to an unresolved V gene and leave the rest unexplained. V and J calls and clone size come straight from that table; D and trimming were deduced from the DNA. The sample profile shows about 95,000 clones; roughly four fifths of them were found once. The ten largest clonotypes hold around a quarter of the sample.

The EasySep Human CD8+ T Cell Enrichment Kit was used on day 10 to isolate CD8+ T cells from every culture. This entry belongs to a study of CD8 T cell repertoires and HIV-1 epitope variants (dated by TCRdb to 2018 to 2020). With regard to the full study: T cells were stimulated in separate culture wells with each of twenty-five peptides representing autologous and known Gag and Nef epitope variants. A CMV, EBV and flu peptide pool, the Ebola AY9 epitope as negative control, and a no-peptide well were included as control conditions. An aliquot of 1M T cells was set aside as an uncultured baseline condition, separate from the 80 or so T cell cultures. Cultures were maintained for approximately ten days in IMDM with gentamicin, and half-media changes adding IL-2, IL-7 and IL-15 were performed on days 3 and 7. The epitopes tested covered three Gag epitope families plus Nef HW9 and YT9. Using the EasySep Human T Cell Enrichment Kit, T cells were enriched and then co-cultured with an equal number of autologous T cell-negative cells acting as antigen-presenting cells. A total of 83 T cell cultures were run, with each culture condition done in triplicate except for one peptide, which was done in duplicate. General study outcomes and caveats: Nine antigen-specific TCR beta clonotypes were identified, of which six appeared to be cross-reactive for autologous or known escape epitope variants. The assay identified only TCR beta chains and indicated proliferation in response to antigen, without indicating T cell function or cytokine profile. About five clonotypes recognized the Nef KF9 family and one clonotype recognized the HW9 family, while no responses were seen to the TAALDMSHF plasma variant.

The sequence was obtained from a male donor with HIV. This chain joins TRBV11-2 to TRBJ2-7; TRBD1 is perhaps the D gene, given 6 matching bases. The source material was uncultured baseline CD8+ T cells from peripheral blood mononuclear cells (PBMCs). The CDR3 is CASSLSGAGYEQYF. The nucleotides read TGTGCCAGCAGCTTATCAGGGGCTGGTTACGAGCAGTACTTC.